Presented here are 2 T cell receptor beta chains from one specimen sequenced in a study of blood T cell repertoires in COVID-19. Libraries were prepared by immunoSEQ multiplex PCR; TCRdb keeps only in-frame clonotypes and omits some of them. The sample has about 150,000 clones; 80% to 85% are singletons. What was sequenced was PBMCs or T cells enriched from blood (not recorded which). All receptors come from a woman aged 45-65 years who had recovered from COVID-19.

The chain joins TRBV19 to TRBJ2-1; TRBD1 matches at 10 bases. J lost 9 bases, V lost 7 bases, and 9 bases had no gene match. This CDR3 contains 14 residues. Looked up from germline, CDR1 is LNHDA and CDR2 is SQIVND (reference sequence). The CDR3 coding sequence is TGTGCCAGTACCACCTTGGACAGGGGGGCTGAGCAGTTCTTC. Its protein product is CASTTLDRGAEQFF.

This clone has only a few counts. CDR3 bases: TGTGCCAGCAGCCAAGGAAGCGGTGAAAAACTGTTTTTT. Translated: CASSQGSGEKLFF. The chain is built from TRBV3-1 (or the pseudogene TRBV3-2) and TRBJ1-4; D gene uncertain. This CDR3 is built from 13 residues. The germline CDR1 and CDR2 sequences are LGHDT and YNNKEL (reference sequence). Trimming removed 1 base from V and 7 bases from J, with 7 bases in between.